This entry describes one TCR beta chain. The antigen is unknown. The data derive from a study of beta chain features in type 1 diabetes. Study-level findings and limits: Researchers report that Type 1 diabetes patients had moderately but significantly shorter TCRB CDR3s across all four CD4+ subsets.

Over 95% purity was reached by all sorted populations. Every bit of the isolated RNA underwent reverse transcription, so sequencing read expressed TCRB transcripts. TCRdb's table, derived via immunoSEQ multiplex PCR, lists solely in-frame clones and lacks some. The table includes approximately 600,000 clones, around 12% detected once. The TCR sequence derives from a man younger than 40 with type 1 diabetes. The sequencing sample was made of naive CD4+ T cells from blood.

The CDR3 sequence: CASTDGGAGKTQYF. The CDR3 DNA reads TGTGCCAGCACCGATGGGGGGGCTGGGAAGACCCAGTACTTC. The chain links TRBV7-8 to TRBJ2-5, with D possibly matching TRBD2 (7 bases). With 7 bases removed from V and 6 bases from J, the gap between germline ends came to 18 bases. The CDR3 consists of 14 residues. Germline V gene lookup returns CDR1 SGHVS and CDR2 FQNEAQ.